This TCR beta chain was recorded in a study of response to subunit inactivated influenza vaccine. This clonotype appeared many times. The antigen is unknown. TCRdb re-analysed the RT-PCR reads in MiXCR, keeping a single row per CDR3 protein. The sample has roughly 790,000 distinct CDR3 sequences, around 21% seen once; the top ten hold roughly 10%. With V trimmed by 0 bases and J by 7 bases, 7 bases remained unmatched. CDR1 is LGHNA, CDR2 YSLEER, per germline. The CDR3 is 15 amino acids. Study results and limitations: The study's authors posited that every seasonal influenza vaccination enlists few new T cells.

The receptor comes from a man aged 50-59 years who received an inactivated influenza vaccine. The genes are TRBV4-3 and TRBJ1-1; 8 bases are a match to TRBD1. Source: PBMCs from blood, taken more than 4 days after vaccination. The CDR3 coding sequence is TGCGCCAGCAGCCAAGACCACAGGGGGACCGATGAAGCTTTCTTT. Protein product: CASSQDHRGTDEAFF.